This T cell receptor beta chain was captured in a study of T cells of healthy individuals. TCRdb reprocessed the 5' RACE reads with MiXCR, giving one entry per CDR3 protein. The table shows around 100,000 distinct CDR3 sequences, with under 20% occurring only once. This clonotype was counted ten times or more. This TCR was recovered from a human donor in good health.

DNA for the CDR3: TGTGCCAGCAGCCTAGGAGGGGGCGCGAATTCACCCCTCCACTTT. As protein: CASSLGGGANSPLHF. V is TRBV3-1 and J is TRBJ1-6; the match to TRBD1 covers 7 bases. The trim removed 4 bases at V and 7 bases at J, leaving 7 bases unmatched. CDR1 is LGHDT, CDR2 YNNKEL, per germline (reference sequence). CDR3 length: 15 residues.